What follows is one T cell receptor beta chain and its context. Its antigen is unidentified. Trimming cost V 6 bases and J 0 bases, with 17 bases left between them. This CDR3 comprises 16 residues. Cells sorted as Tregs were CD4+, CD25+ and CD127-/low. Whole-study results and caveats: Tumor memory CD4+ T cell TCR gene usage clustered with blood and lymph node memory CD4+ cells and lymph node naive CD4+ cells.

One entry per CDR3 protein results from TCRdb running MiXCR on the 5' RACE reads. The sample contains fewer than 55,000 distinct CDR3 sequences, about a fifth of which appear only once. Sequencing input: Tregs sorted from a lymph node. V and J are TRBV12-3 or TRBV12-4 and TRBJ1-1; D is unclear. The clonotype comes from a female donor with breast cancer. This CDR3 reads CASSPSTGSVNTEAFF. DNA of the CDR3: TGTGCCAGCAGCCCTTCCACGGGGTCGGTGAACACTGAAGCTTTCTTT.